Reported below is one T cell receptor (beta chain). Its antigen is not identified. With a J-beta primer mix and a sample-barcoded 5' primer, a second PCR ran roughly 7 to 11 cycles. Every single cDNA molecule received a tag from a template-switch adaptor with 12 random nucleotides. In TCRdb, the 5' RACE reads were re-called with MiXCR into one record per CDR3 protein. The data contain approximately 800,000 distinct CDR3 sequences, 35% to 50% of them seen just once; the ten biggest clones take up approximately 18%. Germline values: CDR1 DFQATT, CDR2 SNEGSKA (reference sequence). CDR3 length: 14 amino acids. Trimming removed 0 bases at V and 3 bases at J, with 12 bases between. These data are taken from a study of blood T cells in healthy people across ages. Study-wide context: Per every two T cells, about one barcoded beta molecule was captured by template switching. General study points: Researchers deemed the diversity estimates from one million T cells underestimates. When set beside aged donors, long-lived donors presented more naive CD4+ cells and higher diversity.

Sequencing was performed on blood. The sequence derives from an elderly man in good health. This chain joins TRBV20-1 and TRBJ2-7; D is possibly TRBD1 (5 bases). CDR3 amino acids: CSARDLARDYEQYF. Written as DNA, the CDR3 is TGCAGTGCTAGAGATCTGGCCAGGGACTACGAGCAGTACTTC.